This TCR beta chain was obtained from a study of cytomegalovirus exposure and HLA in healthy donors. Study observations and caveats: Cytomegalovirus status was reportedly diagnosed by the classifier with high sensitivity and specificity.

This table comes from immunoSEQ multiplex PCR, and its TCRdb copy is limited to in-frame clones, with some not included. The sample contains about 120,000 clones, approximately 86% of which appear only once. Germline loops: CDR1 SNHLY, CDR2 FYNNEI. The CDR3 runs 11 residues. V was clipped by 6 bases and J by 4 bases, with 6 bases between them. Comment on this clone: The antigen is unknown.

This sequence was found in a man younger than 30 in good health and CMV-seropositive. This chain connects TRBV2 to TRBJ1-2; unclear D gene. The sample consisted of PBMCs. CDR3 amino acids: CASRRIYGYTF. CDR3 nucleotide sequence: TGTGCCAGCAGGAGGATCTATGGCTACACCTTC.